These T cell receptor beta chains were read from a single sample in a study of blood T cell repertoires in COVID-19. The assay was immunoSEQ multiplex PCR, and TCRdb's table has in-frame clones only and misses some. Of fewer than 200,000 clones listed, less than 85% are singletons. Sequences were obtained from peripheral blood. The origin of the receptors is a human donor with acute or convalescent COVID-19. The donor label of this sample is uncertain. CDR3s include the opening cysteine and the closing phenylalanine or tryptophan. A D gene is named only where the DNA matches it firmly. The size of a clone is reported for some rows only, either as once, few or many, or as a class for expanded clones.

>-|TRBJ1-2|TRBV7-9|-
CASSLDAGRDGYTF
TGTGCCAGCAGCTTAGATGCCGGGAGGGATGGCTACACCTTC
>-|TRBJ2-6|TRBV21-1|-
CASRGPGSGANVLTF
TGTGCCAGCAGGGGGCCAGGGTCTGGGGCCAACGTCCTGACTTTC
>TRBD1|TRBJ1-4|TRBV6-5|-
CASRSGDSLPEKLFF
TGTGCCAGCAGGTCCGGGGACAGCTTACCTGAAAAACTGTTTTTT
>TRBD2|TRBJ2-5|TRBV9|-
CASSVRSGGNQETQYF
TGTGCCAGCAGCGTAAGGAGCGGGGGGAACCAAGAGACCCAGTACTTC
>TRBD1|TRBJ2-5|TRBV6-2/TRBV6-3|-
CASSSSSDRRVPETQYF
TGTGCCAGCAGTTCCTCTTCGGACAGGCGGGTCCCTGAGACCCAGTACTTC
>TRBD1|TRBJ2-7|TRBV6-5|-
CASSRDRRYYEQYF
TGTGCCAGCAGTCGGGACAGGAGGTACTACGAGCAGTACTTC
>-|TRBJ1-1|TRBV18|few
CASSPRLGGVNTEAFF
TGTGCCAGCTCACCTAGGCTGGGGGGGGTGAACACTGAAGCTTTCTTT
>-|TRBJ2-1|TRBV5-4|-
CASSFGGGGSYNEQFF
TGTGCCAGCAGCTTTGGGGGCGGGGGCTCCTACAATGAGCAGTTCTTC
>-|TRBJ1-2|TRBV7-3|-
CASTRGPNYGYTF
TGTGCCAGCACCAGGGGCCCCAACTATGGCTACACCTTC
>-|TRBJ2-7|TRBV24-1|-
CATSDSGSLYEQYF
TGTGCCACCAGTGATTCAGGTTCCCTCTACGAGCAGTACTTC
>-|TRBJ1-6|TRBV30|-
CAWSTPQTYNSPLHF
TGTGCCTGGAGTACTCCACAGACCTATAATTCACCCCTCCACTTT
>-|TRBJ2-7|TRBV5-1|-
CASSPRPGVGEQYF
TGCGCCAGCAGCCCACGTCCAGGGGTGGGTGAGCAGTACTTC
>TRBD1|TRBJ2-1|TRBV7-9|-
CASSLRAGGPYNEQFF
TGTGCCAGCAGCCTCCGAGCAGGGGGTCCCTACAATGAGCAGTTCTTC
>TRBD1|TRBJ1-2|TRBV10-2|many
CASSEWTGDNYGYTF
TGCGCCAGCAGTGAGTGGACAGGGGATAACTATGGCTACACCTTC
>-|TRBJ2-1|TRBV5-1|few
CASSLDSSYNEQFF
TGCGCCAGCAGCTTGGACAGCTCCTACAATGAGCAGTTCTTC
>-|TRBJ1-1|TRBV5-1|-
CASTAAGGFPRNTEAFF
TGCGCCAGCACGGCCGCGGGAGGATTTCCTCGGAACACTGAAGCTTTCTTT
>-|TRBJ1-3|TRBV19|once
CASSIGGSRGNTIYF
TGTGCCAGTAGTATAGGCGGATCCCGCGGAAACACCATATATTTT
>TRBD1|TRBJ1-3|TRBV3-1/TRBV3-2|-
CATGTGGLGNTIYF
TGTGCCACCGGGACAGGGGGTCTTGGAAACACCATATATTTT
>TRBD1|TRBJ1-4|TRBV4-2|-
CASSQDVGTGPVATNEKLFF
TGTGCCAGCAGCCAAGATGTGGGGACAGGGCCGGTTGCAACTAATGAAAAACTGTTTTTT
>-|TRBJ2-3|TRBV5-1|-
CASSSLLGTDTQYF
TGCGCCAGCAGCTCCCTATTGGGCACAGATACGCAGTATTTT
>TRBD2|TRBJ2-5|TRBV7-7|-
CASSPRLAGGQETQYF
TGTGCCAGCAGCCCCAGACTAGCGGGGGGGCAGGAGACCCAGTACTTC
>TRBD2|TRBJ2-3|TRBV6-1|-
CASSGGLALGGDTQYF
TGTGCCAGCAGTGGCGGACTAGCCTTAGGGGGGGATACGCAGTATTTT
>-|TRBJ1-6|TRBV19|-
CASSYRETHSPLHF
TGTGCCAGTTCATACAGGGAAACGCATTCACCCCTCCACTTT
>TRBD2|TRBJ2-5|TRBV27|once
CASKPGTGGRRETQYF
TGTGCCAGCAAACCTGGAACGGGGGGTCGGAGAGAGACCCAGTACTTC
>-|TRBJ1-5|TRBV4-1|-
CASSQDRFWQPQHF
TGCGCCAGCAGCCAAGACAGATTTTGGCAGCCCCAGCATTTT
>TRBD1|TRBJ2-1|TRBV30|-
CAWSVGQGPYNEQFF
TGTGCCTGGAGTGTAGGACAGGGTCCCTACAATGAGCAGTTCTTC
>-|TRBJ2-5|TRBV5-6|-
CASSLGRTETQYF
TGTGCCAGCAGCTTGGGACGGACTGAGACCCAGTACTTC
>TRBD1|TRBJ1-2|TRBV5-1|-
CASSRGPDRESNYGYTF
TGCGCCAGCAGCAGGGGCCCGGACAGGGAGAGTAACTATGGCTACACCTTC